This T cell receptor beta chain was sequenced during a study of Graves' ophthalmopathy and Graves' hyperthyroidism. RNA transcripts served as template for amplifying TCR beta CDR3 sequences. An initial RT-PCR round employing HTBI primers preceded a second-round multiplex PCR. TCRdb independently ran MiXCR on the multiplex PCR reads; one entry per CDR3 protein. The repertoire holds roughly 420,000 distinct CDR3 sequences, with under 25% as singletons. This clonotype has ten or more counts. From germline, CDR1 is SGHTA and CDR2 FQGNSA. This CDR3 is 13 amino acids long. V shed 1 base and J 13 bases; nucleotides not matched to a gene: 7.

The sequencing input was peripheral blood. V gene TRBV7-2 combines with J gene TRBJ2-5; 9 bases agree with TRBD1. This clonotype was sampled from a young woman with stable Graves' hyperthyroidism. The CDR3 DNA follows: TGTGCCAGCAGCTTAGATAGGGGGACAGGGCGGTACTTC. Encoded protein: CASSLDRGTGRYF.